Presented here are 18 T cell receptor beta chains from one specimen sequenced in a study of tumor-infiltrating lymphocytes in primary liver carcinoma. Bulk tissue was left unsorted, and RNA and DNA were co-extracted from 20-30 mg of it. The investigators made TCR beta cDNA from approximately 500 ng total RNA, using a constant-region primer. Slightly modified ARM-PCR served as the procedure for the TCR beta libraries. These libraries came from three rounds of nested multiplex PCR. The study ran its first two PCR rounds for approximately 11 cycles each, using TRBV1-TRBV30 forward primers and a C-beta reverse primer. Using its own MiXCR run on the multiplex PCR reads, TCRdb lists one record per CDR3 protein. The sample shows about 120,000 distinct CDR3 sequences, roughly 70% of them seen only once. The sample comprised tumor-adjacent normal liver tissue. All receptors derive from a woman aged 60-75 years with primary liver carcinoma and hepatitis B virus infection.

Notes on this clonotype: This may stem from a read error, because a much larger clone lies one nucleotide away. This chain connects TRBV5-1 to TRBJ2-3; D gene uncertain. Looked up from germline, CDR1 is SGHRS and CDR2 is YFSETQ. This CDR3 comprises 13 residues. For the CDR3, the DNA is TGCGCCGGCAGCGTCAGATACACAGATACGCAGTATTTT. It yields the protein CAGSVRYTDTQYF.

V usage is TRBV5-6 and J usage is TRBJ1-1; D is perhaps TRBD1 (5 bases). The V and J ends lost 2 bases and 4 bases respectively, with 12 bases between them. The CDR3 runs to 14 residues. Germline V gene sequence: CDR1 SGHDT, CDR2 YYEEEE. The CDR3: CASSLGHGLTEAFF. The CDR3 nucleotides are TGTGCCAGCAGCTTAGGACACGGGCTCACTGAAGCTTTCTTT.

This clonotype was found many times. The gene calls are TRBV7-9 and TRBJ2-7, with D uncertain. This CDR3 comprises 13 residues. CDR1 is SEHNR and CDR2 is FQNEAQ in the germline V gene (reference sequence). Trimming took 2 bases from V and 6 from J, leaving 11 bases between them. CDR3 DNA: TGTGCCAGCAGCTTAAGAGGTGCGTCCGAGCAGTACTTC. Amino acid sequence: CASSLRGASEQYF.

This clonotype came up many times. The chain uses TRBV10-3 and TRBJ2-3; a possible D gene is TRBD2 (6 bases). Germline V lookup: CDR1 ENHRY, CDR2 SYGVKD. V lost 9 bases and J 2 bases, leaving 15 bases between the germline ends. This CDR3 comprises 14 residues. The CDR3: CAISERANTDTQYF. The DNA of the CDR3 is TGTGCCATTTCGGAGCGGGCGAACACAGATACGCAGTATTTT.

This CDR3 is CASSILGSYTDTQYF. CDR3 coding DNA: TGTGCCAGTAGTATTCTGGGGAGCTACACAGATACGCAGTATTTT. J is TRBJ2-3 and V is TRBV19; a weak D match, TRBD2 (5 bases). The CDR3 length is 15 residues. Germline V CDR1 and CDR2: LNHDA, SQIVND (reference sequence). V gave up 3 bases and J gave up 2 bases, with 12 bases separating them.

As regards this clonotype: At one end, the junction sequence differs from germline, possibly due to a read error. The V gene is TRBV11-2, the J gene TRBJ2-2; perhaps TRBD2 as D (5 bases). The germline V gene encodes CDR1 SGHAT and CDR2 FQNNGV. The CDR3 extends over 17 amino acids. CDR3 in amino acids: CSSSLDHRGRDTGELFF. The CDR3 nucleotides are TGTTCCAGCAGCTTAGATCATCGGGGTAGGGACACCGGGGAGCTGTTTTTT.

This clonotype was counted ten times or more. Here the CDR3 DNA reads TGTGCCAGCAGTACTCTGGGACGAGACAATTCACCCCTCCACTTT. Translated, it gives CASSTLGRDNSPLHF. The chain joins TRBV28 to TRBJ1-6, with TRBD1 as a possible D gene (5 bases). In germline, CDR1 is MDHEN, CDR2 SYDVKM. V gave up 5 bases and J gave up 7 bases, with 15 bases separating them. The CDR3 runs to 15 residues.

This clonotype turned up a few times. This chain joins TRBV16 and TRBJ2-1; D is possibly TRBD1 (6 bases). The V gene's germline CDR1 is KGHSY and CDR2 FQNENV. The CDR3 is made up of 15 amino acids. Trimming removed 4 bases at V and 5 bases at J, with 15 bases between. DNA of the CDR3: TGTGCCAGCAGCCTTTACAGGGTAGTTGACAATGAGCAGTTCTTC. Residues: CASSLYRVVDNEQFF.

This clonotype has only one observation. The missing conserved phenylalanine or tryptophan at the end of this CDR3 makes a read error likely. Because the CDR3's place on the DNA is in doubt, the DNA is left out and the CDR3 is given as listed by TCRdb. The chain is built from TRBV11-3 and TRBJ1-6. In germline, CDR1 is SGHNT, CDR2 YENEEA. The CDR3 is made up of 15 amino acids, end residues included. This CDR3 is CASSLVSRGDSPFYS.

This clonotype was seen only a few times. A single base separates this from a much larger clone, so it may be a read error. The chain couples TRBV6-1 to TRBJ1-2, with D tentatively TRBD1 (5 bases). There are 15 residues in the CDR3. Germline loops: CDR1 MNHNS, CDR2 SASEGT. CDR3 bases: TGTGCCAGCAGTGATCCGGGGGGGTCCGACTATGACTACACCTTC. Protein: CASSDPGGSDYDYTF.

A note on this clonotype: One end of the junction varies from germline; a read error may be responsible. The chain combines TRBV29-1 with TRBJ2-7, with 13 nucleotides matching TRBD2. Per germline, CDR1 SQVTM and CDR2 ANQGSEA. There are 16 residues in the CDR3. In nucleotides, the CDR3 is TGTAGCGCCAGACCGAGTGGGACTAGCGGGATTTACGATCAGTACTTC. Translating gives CSARPSGTSGIYDQYF.

A few counts support this clonotype. The gene calls are TRBV2 and TRBJ2-5, with 7 bases identical to TRBD2. Germline V gene data show CDR1 as SNHLY and CDR2 as FYNNEI. The CDR3 runs to 15 residues. V lost 7 bases and J lost 0; bases outside the gene matches: 8. In nucleotides, the CDR3 is TGTGCCAGCACTTGGACTAGGTCAGACCAAGAGACCCAGTACTTC. It codes for CASTWTRSDQETQYF.

A note on this clonotype: A clone one base away is much larger, so this may be a read error. This chain uses TRBV11-2 with TRBJ2-3; D uncertain. Germline V CDR1 and CDR2: SGHAT, FQNNGV. V dropped 2 bases and J dropped 6 bases, with 12 bases sitting between them. The CDR3 contains 14 residues. Here the CDR3 reads CASSLKRQGDTQYF. The DNA for the CDR3 is TGTGCCAGCAGCTTAAAGCGACAAGGGGATACGCAGTATTTT. The full variable domain, its missing parts supplied by reference TRBV11-2 and TRBJ2-3, is EAGVAQSPRYKIIEKRQSVAFWCNPISGHATLYWYQQILGQGPKLLIQFQNNGVVDDSQLPKDRFSAERLKGVDSTLKIQPAKLEDSAVYLCASSLKRQGDTQYFGPGTRLTVL.

Remarks on this clonotype: One junction end does not reproduce the germline sequence, and a read error may be involved. The chain joins TRBV11-2 to TRBJ2-1, with TRBD2 as a possible D gene (6 bases). The CDR3 is made up of 12 amino acids. CDR1 is SGHAT and CDR2 is FQNNGV in the germline V gene. This CDR3 reads CANSLWEDELFF. CDR3 nucleotides: TGTGCCAACAGCTTATGGGAGGATGAGCTGTTCTTC.

DNA of the CDR3: TGTGCCAGCGGCATGGAACTAGCGGGGGGAGAGCAGTACTTC. It yields the protein CASGMELAGGEQYF. The chain has TRBV11-2 and TRBJ2-7, with 12 bases that match TRBD2. The ends lost 8 bases at V and 7 bases at J; junction bases unmatched: 9. Germline CDR1 reads SGHAT; CDR2 reads FQNNGV. The CDR3 covers 14 residues. Combining the CDR3 with reference TRBV11-2 and TRBJ2-7 gives the whole variable domain EAGVAQSPRYKIIEKRQSVAFWCNPISGHATLYWYQQILGQGPKLLIQFQNNGVVDDSQLPKDRFSAERLKGVDSTLKIQPAKLEDSAVYLCASGMELAGGEQYFGPGTRLTVT.

Regarding this clonotype: A clone one base away is much larger, so this may be a read error. The chain joins TRBV28 to TRBJ2-3; 12 bases are shared with TRBD2. V lost 9 bases and J lost 5; bases outside the gene matches: 9. The CDR3 runs 15 residues. Germline V lookup: CDR1 MDHEN, CDR2 SYDVKM. The CDR3 sequence is CARTGGLAGRDTQYF. CDR3 nucleotide sequence: TGTGCCAGAACCGGAGGACTAGCGGGACGAGATACGCAGTATTTT. Looking up the rest from reference TRBV28 and TRBJ2-3 gives the full variable domain: DVKVTQSSRYLVKRTGEKVFLECVQDMDHENMFWYRQDPGLGLRLIYFSYDVKMKEKGDIPEGYSVSREKKERFSLILESASTNQTSMYLCARTGGLAGRDTQYFGPGTRLTVL.

A remark on this clonotype: Given a much more abundant clone one base away, this may be a read error. J is TRBJ2-3 and V is TRBV5-5; D may be TRBD1 (5 bases). This CDR3 comprises 14 residues. Germline lookup yields CDR1 SGHKS and CDR2 YYEKEE (reference sequence). CDR3 bases: TGTGCCAGCAGCACAGGACAAGAACCAGATACGCATTATTTT. As protein: CASSTGQEPDTHYF. The variable domain in full, with the rest retrieved from reference TRBV5-5 and TRBJ2-3, is DAGVTQSPTHLIKTRGQQVTLRCSPISGHKSVSWYQQVLGQGPQFIFQYYEKEERGRGNFPDRFSARQFPNYSSELNVNALLLGDSALYLCASSTGQEPDTHYFGPGTRLTVL.

About this clonotype itself: The junction and the germline gene differ at one end; a read error may be behind it. The chain carries TRBV4-1 and TRBJ1-2, with unresolved D. In germline, CDR1 is MGHRA, CDR2 YSYEKL. This CDR3 has 11 residues. The CDR3 protein is CAGSQVNSPVF. CDR3 nucleotide sequence: TGCGCCGGCAGCCAAGTCAACAGCCCGGTCTTC.